This T cell receptor (beta chain) was identified in a study of cytomegalovirus exposure and HLA in healthy donors. Primers: 60 Vbeta forward and 13 Jbeta reverse. Profiled with immunoSEQ multiplex PCR; TCRdb holds only in-frame clones, not every one. The sample includes around 140,000 clones, more than 75% of them seen just once. This CDR3 spans 16 amino acids. Germline assignment: CDR1 SGHNT and CDR2 YYREEE (reference sequence). Deletions cut 3 bases from V and 3 bases from J, with 15 bases between. Sequenced sample: PBMCs. The source of this sequence is a woman aged 45 to 65 in good health and CMV-seropositive. V gene TRBV5-4 combines with J gene TRBJ2-2, with D possibly matching TRBD1 (6 bases). CDR3 region: CASSSSGTRDTGELFF. The CDR3 DNA is TGTGCCAGCAGCTCCTCCGGGACAAGAGACACCGGGGAGCTGTTTTTT. The full variable domain, its missing parts supplied by reference TRBV5-4 and TRBJ2-2, is ETGVTQSPTHLIKTRGQQVTLRCSSQSGHNTVSWYQQALGQGPQFIFQYYREEENGRGNFPPRFSGLQFPNYSSELNVNALELDDSALYLCASSSSGTRDTGELFFGEGSRLTVL.